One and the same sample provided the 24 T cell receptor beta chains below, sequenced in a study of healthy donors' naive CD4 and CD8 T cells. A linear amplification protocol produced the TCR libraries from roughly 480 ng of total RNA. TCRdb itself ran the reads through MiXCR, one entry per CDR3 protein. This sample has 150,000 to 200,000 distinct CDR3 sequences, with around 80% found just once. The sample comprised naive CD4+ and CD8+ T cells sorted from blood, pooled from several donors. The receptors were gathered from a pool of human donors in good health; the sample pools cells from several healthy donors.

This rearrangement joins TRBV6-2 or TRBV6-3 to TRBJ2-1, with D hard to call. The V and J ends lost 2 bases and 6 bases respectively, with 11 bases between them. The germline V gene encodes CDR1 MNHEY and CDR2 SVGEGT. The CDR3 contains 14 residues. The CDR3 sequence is CASSYEVALNEQFF. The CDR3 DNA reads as TGTGCCAGCAGTTACGAAGTCGCCCTCAATGAGCAGTTCTTC.

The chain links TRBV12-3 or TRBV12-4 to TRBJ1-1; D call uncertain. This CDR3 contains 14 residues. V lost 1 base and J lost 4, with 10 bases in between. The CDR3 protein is CASSLDSSGTEAFF. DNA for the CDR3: TGTGCCAGCAGTTTAGACAGTAGTGGCACTGAAGCTTTCTTT.

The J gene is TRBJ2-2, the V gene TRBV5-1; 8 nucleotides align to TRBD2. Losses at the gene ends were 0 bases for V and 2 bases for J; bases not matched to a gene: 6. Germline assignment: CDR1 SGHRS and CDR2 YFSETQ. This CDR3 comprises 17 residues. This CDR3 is CASSLARRGANTGELFF. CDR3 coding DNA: TGCGCCAGCAGCTTGGCCAGGCGGGGGGCCAACACCGGGGAGCTGTTTTTT.

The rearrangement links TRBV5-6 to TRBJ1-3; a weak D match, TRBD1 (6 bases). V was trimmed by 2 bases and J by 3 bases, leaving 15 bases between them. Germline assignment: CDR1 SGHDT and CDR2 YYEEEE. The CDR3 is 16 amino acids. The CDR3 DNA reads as TGTGCCAGCAGCTTTGTACAGGGCATAGTTGGAAACACCATATATTTT. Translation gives CASSFVQGIVGNTIYF. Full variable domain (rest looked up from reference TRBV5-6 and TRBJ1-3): DAGVTQSPTHLIKTRGQQVTLRCSPKSGHDTVSWYQQALGQGPQFIFQYYEEEERQRGNFPDRFSGHQFPNYSSELNVNALLLGDSALYLCASSFVQGIVGNTIYFGEGSWLTVV.

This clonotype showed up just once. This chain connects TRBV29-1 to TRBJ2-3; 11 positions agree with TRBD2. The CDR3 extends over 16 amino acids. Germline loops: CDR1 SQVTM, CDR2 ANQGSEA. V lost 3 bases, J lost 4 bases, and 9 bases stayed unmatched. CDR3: CSVDGTSGRNADTQYF. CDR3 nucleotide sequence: TGCAGCGTTGACGGTACTAGCGGGAGAAACGCAGATACGCAGTATTTT.

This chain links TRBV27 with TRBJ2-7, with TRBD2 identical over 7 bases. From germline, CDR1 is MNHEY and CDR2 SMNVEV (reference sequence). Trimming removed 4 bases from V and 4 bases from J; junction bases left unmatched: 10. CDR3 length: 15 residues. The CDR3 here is CASSSMGGYGYEQYF. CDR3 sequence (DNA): TGTGCCAGCAGTTCCATGGGAGGGTATGGGTACGAGCAGTACTTC.

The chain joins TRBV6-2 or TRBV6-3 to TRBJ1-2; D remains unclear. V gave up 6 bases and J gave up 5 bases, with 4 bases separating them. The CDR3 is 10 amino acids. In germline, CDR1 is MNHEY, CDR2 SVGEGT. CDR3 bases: TGTGCCAGCAGCCGGTATGGCTACACCTTC. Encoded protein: CASSRYGYTF.

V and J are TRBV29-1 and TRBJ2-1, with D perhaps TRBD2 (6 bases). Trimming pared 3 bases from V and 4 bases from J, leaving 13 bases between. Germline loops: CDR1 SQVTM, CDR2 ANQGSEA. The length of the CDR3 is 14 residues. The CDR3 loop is CSVDRVAVYNEQFF. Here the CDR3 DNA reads TGCAGCGTTGATCGGGTAGCGGTTTACAATGAGCAGTTCTTC.

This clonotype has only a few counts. The CDR3 coding sequence is TGTGCCAGCAGTGCGACCGGGACAGGGCATCAGCCCCAGCATTTT. Translated, it gives CASSATGTGHQPQHF. The rearrangement links TRBV6-1 to TRBJ1-5, with TRBD1 matching 9 bases. The germline V gene encodes CDR1 MNHNS and CDR2 SASEGT. V gave up 4 bases and J gave up 5 bases; unmatched junction bases: 6. There are 15 residues in the CDR3.

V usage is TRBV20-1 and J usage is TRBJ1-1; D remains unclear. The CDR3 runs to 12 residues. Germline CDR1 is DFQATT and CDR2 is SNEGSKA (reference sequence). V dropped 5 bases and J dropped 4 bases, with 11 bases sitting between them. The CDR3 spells CSAHDQVTEAFF. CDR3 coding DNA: TGCAGTGCTCACGATCAGGTCACTGAAGCTTTCTTT.

The chain's CDR3 is CASFWGFTGELFF. CDR3 nucleotide sequence: TGTGCCAGCTTTTGGGGTTTCACCGGGGAGCTGTTTTTT. The chain links TRBV12-3 or TRBV12-4 to TRBJ2-2; no clear D. Trimming shortened V by 8 bases and J by 4 bases, and 11 bases separated the two germline ends. The CDR3 spans 13 residues.

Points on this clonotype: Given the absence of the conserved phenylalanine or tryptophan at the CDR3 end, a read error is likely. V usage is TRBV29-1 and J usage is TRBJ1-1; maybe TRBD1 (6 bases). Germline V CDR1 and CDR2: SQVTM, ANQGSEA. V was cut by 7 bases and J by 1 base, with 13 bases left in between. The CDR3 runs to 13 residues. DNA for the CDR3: TGCAGCGCCGCCTACAGGGAGAACACTGAAGCTTTCCTT. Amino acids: CSAAYRENTEAFL.

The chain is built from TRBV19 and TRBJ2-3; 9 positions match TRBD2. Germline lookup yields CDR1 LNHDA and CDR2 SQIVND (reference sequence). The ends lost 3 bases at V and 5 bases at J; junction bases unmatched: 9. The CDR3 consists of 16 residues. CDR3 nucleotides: TGTGCCAGTAGTATTCCCGGAGTAGCGGGAGTAGATACGCAGTATTTT. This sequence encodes CASSIPGVAGVDTQYF.

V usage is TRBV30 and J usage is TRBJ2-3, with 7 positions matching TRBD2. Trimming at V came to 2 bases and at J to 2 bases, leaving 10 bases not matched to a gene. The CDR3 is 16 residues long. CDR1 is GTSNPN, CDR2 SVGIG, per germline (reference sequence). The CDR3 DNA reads TGTGCCTGGAGTAGCCCGGCGGAGCGGGACACAGATACGCAGTATTTT. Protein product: CAWSSPAERDTDTQYF.

CDR3 DNA: TGTGCCACCAGCAGAGATCGAGGGACTGAAGCTTTCTTT. Translation gives CATSRDRGTEAFF. This sequence joins TRBV15 and TRBJ1-1; D gene uncertain. The V and J ends lost 0 bases and 5 bases respectively, with 7 bases between them. The V gene's germline CDR1 is LNHNV and CDR2 YYDKDF (reference sequence). The CDR3 loop spans 13 amino acids.

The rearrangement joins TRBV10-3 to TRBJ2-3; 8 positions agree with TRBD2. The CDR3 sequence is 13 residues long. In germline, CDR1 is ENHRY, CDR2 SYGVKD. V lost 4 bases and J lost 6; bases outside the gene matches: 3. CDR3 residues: CAISGGGIDTQYF. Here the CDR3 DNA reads TGTGCCATCAGTGGCGGGGGGATTGATACGCAGTATTTT.

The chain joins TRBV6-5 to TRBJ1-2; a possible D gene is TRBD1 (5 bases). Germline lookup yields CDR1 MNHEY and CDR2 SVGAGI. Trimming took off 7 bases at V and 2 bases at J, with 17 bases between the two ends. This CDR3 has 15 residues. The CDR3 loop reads CASKWDVGSNYGYTF. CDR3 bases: TGTGCCAGCAAATGGGACGTAGGATCGAACTATGGCTACACCTTC.

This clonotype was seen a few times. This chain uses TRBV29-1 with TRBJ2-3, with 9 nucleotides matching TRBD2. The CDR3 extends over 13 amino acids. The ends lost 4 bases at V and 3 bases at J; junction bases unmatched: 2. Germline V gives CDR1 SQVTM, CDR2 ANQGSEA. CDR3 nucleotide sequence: TGCAGCGTTGGACTAGCGGATACAGATACGCAGTATTTT. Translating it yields CSVGLADTDTQYF.

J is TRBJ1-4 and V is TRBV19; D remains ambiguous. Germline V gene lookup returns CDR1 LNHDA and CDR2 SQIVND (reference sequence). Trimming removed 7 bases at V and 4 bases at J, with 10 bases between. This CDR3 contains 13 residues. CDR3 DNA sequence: TGTGCCAGTACCGGAGAACTTAATGAAAAACTGTTTTTT. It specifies CASTGELNEKLFF.

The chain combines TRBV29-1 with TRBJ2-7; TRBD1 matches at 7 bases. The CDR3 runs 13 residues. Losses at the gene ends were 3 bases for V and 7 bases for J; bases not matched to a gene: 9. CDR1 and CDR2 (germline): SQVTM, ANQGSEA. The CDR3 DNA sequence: TGCAGCGTTGAGACAGGGCGTAAAGGGGAGCAGTACTTC. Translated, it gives CSVETGRKGEQYF.

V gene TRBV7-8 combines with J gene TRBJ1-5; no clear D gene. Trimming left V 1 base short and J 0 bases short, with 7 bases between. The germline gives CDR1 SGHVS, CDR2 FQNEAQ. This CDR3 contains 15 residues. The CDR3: CASSLGPISNQPQHF. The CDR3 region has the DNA TGTGCCAGCAGCTTAGGCCCTATTAGCAATCAGCCCCAGCATTTT.

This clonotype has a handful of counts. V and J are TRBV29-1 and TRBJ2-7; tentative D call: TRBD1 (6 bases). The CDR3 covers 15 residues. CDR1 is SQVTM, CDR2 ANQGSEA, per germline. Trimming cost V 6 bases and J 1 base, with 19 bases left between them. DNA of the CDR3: TGCAGCGTGGTAGGACAGCCTTTTAATTCCTACGAGCAGTACTTC. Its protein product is CSVVGQPFNSYEQYF.

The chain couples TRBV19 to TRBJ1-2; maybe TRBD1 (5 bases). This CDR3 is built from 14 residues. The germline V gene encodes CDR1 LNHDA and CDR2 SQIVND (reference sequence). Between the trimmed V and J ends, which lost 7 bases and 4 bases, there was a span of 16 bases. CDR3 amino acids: CASTKPGHPYGYTF. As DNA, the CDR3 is TGTGCCAGTACCAAGCCCGGACATCCCTATGGCTACACCTTC. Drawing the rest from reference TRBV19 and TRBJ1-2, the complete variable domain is DGGITQSPKYLFRKEGQNVTLSCEQNLNHDAMYWYRQDPGQGLRLIYYSQIVNDFQKGDIAEGYSVSREKKESFPLTVTSAQKNPTAFYLCASTKPGHPYGYTFGSGTRLTVV.

The CDR3 DNA reads as TGTGCCAGCAGCGAACGGGCGGTCTCCTACGAGCAGTACTTC. Translated, it gives CASSERAVSYEQYF. The V call is TRBV6-5, the J call TRBJ2-7; unclear D gene. The CDR3 loop spans 14 amino acids. V gave up 6 bases and J gave up 0 bases, with 12 bases separating them. CDR1 is MNHEY, CDR2 SVGAGI, per germline.